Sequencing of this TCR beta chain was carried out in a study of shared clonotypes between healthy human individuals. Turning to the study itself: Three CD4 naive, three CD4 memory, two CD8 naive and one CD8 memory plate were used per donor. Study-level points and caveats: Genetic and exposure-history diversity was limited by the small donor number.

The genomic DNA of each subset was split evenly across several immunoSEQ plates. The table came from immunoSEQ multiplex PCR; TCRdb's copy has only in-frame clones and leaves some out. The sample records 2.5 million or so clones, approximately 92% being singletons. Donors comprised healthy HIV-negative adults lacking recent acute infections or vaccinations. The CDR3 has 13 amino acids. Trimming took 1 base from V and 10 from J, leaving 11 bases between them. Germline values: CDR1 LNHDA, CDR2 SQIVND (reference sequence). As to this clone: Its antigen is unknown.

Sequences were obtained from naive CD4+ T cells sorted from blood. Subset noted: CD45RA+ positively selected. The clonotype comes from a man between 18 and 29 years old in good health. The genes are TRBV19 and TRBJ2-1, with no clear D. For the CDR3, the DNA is TGTGCCAGTAGTATAGGACCCGCCCAGGAGCAGTTCTTC. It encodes CASSIGPAQEQFF.